These 15 T cell receptor beta chains were sequenced from one sample in a study of T cells in Graves' hyperthyroidism and ophthalmopathy. Regions amplified from RNA transcripts were the TCR beta CDR3 regions. The TCR CDR3 first-round RT-PCR relied on the HTBI primer set. MiXCR, run by TCRdb on the multiplex PCR reads, gives a single entry per CDR3 protein. The data contain around 490,000 distinct CDR3 sequences, 15% to 20% of them seen just once; the ten biggest clones take up over 45%. The source material was blood. The source is a man aged 40-50 years with Graves' ophthalmopathy.

This clonotype was seen repeatedly, ten times or more. A junction end diverges from the germline sequence, so it may reflect a read error. The chain uses TRBV5-4 and TRBJ2-1; TRBD1 aligns across 8 bases. This CDR3 has 15 residues. Germline lookup yields CDR1 SGHNT and CDR2 YYREEE (reference sequence). The CDR3 protein is CASSFGQGSYNEQFF. The CDR3 bases are TGCGCCAGCAGCTTCGGACAGGGCTCCTACAATGAGCAGTTCTTC.

In this sample, this clonotype turned up many times. The chain carries TRBV12-3 or TRBV12-4 and TRBJ2-7, with D possibly being TRBD1 or TRBD2 (5 bases each). CDR3 length equals 12 residues. V dropped 6 bases and J dropped 4 bases, with 10 bases sitting between them. In DNA, the CDR3 is TGTGCCAGCAGCTCGGGGCCTTACGAGCAGTACTTC. Its translation: CASSSGPYEQYF.

This clonotype was picked up a small number of times. The chain joins TRBV14 to TRBJ2-7; the D gene is possibly TRBD2 (5 bases). The V end lost 0 bases, the J end lost 2 bases, and 11 bases lay between the germline ends. Germline V CDR1 and CDR2: SGHDN, FVKESK. The CDR3 covers 15 residues. The CDR3 DNA sequence: TGTGCCAGCAGCCAAGATTGGGAGACCACCTACGAGCAGTACTTC. This encodes CASSQDWETTYEQYF. Combining the CDR3 with reference TRBV14 and TRBJ2-7 gives the whole variable domain EAGVTQFPSHSVIEKGQTVTLRCDPISGHDNLYWYRRVMGKEIKFLLHFVKESKQDESGMPNNRFLAERTGGTYSTLKVQPAELEDSGVYFCASSQDWETTYEQYFGPGTRLTVT.

Ten or more counts support this clonotype. The J gene is TRBJ2-7, the V gene TRBV20-1, with 10 nucleotides matching TRBD2. This CDR3 has 15 amino acids. J was trimmed by 0 bases and V by 4 bases; bases with no gene match: 6. Germline assignment: CDR1 DFQATT and CDR2 SNEGSKA (reference sequence). The CDR3 nucleotides are TGCAGTGCTACACAGCCTAGCGGGGGCTCCTACGAGCAGTACTTC. It translates to CSATQPSGGSYEQYF.

This clonotype was detected many times. This chain uses TRBV5-1 with TRBJ1-5; D not certain. This CDR3 is built from 14 residues. Looked up from germline, CDR1 is SGHRS and CDR2 is YFSETQ. With 4 bases removed from V and 0 bases from J, the gap between germline ends came to 8 bases. The CDR3 DNA follows: TGCGCCAGCAGCCCCGGCGATAGCAATCAGCCCCAGCATTTT. This gives the protein CASSPGDSNQPQHF.

There are many counts of this clonotype. Mismatch with germline at one junction end may stem from a read error. The J gene is TRBJ1-5, the V gene TRBV12-3 or TRBV12-4; 10 bases are shared with TRBD1. The CDR3 covers 14 residues. The CDR3, as DNA: TGTGCCAGCAGTCTGACAGGGGGCAAACAGCCCCAGCATTTT. Protein product: CASSLTGGKQPQHF.

The rearrangement uses TRBV20-1 and TRBJ2-5; 9 bases agree with TRBD2. The CDR3 length is 17 residues. V was pared by 6 bases and J by 3 bases, with 17 bases of the junction left unmatched. CDR1 is DFQATT, CDR2 SNEGSKA, per germline (reference sequence). The CDR3 is CSAKKMGLAGDKETQYF. The DNA for the CDR3 is TGCAGTGCCAAGAAGATGGGGTTAGCGGGGGACAAAGAGACCCAGTACTTC.

The chain couples TRBV15 to TRBJ1-4; TRBD1 matches at 9 bases. Germline assignment: CDR1 LNHNV and CDR2 YYDKDF (reference sequence). V trimming: 3 bases; J trimming: 8 bases; junction bases outside the gene matches: 4. This CDR3 has 14 amino acids. The CDR3 sequence is CATSRDRGVEKLFF. CDR3 nucleotides: TGTGCCACCAGCAGGGACAGGGGTGTGGAAAAACTGTTTTTT.

This clonotype was counted ten times or more. This sequence joins TRBV7-3 and TRBJ2-5; 8 bases line up with TRBD2. Looked up from germline, CDR1 is SGHTA and CDR2 is FQGTGA. This CDR3 is 13 amino acids long. J gave up 5 bases and V 4 bases, and 3 bases lay outside the gene matches. The CDR3 loop is CASSYLAGETQYF. Written as DNA, the CDR3 is TGTGCCAGCAGCTATCTAGCGGGCGAGACCCAGTACTTC.

This clonotype has just a few counts. The chain combines TRBV5-1 with TRBJ1-2; 8 positions agree with TRBD1. Germline V CDR1 and CDR2: SGHRS, YFSETQ. The CDR3 totals 14 residues. V shed 4 bases, J shed 8 bases, and the junction held 10 bases outside the gene matches. The CDR3 nucleotides read TGCGCCAGCAGCACGGGACAGGCCACGGGGGGCTACACCTTC. Protein sequence: CASSTGQATGGYTF.

This clonotype was detected many times. The V call is TRBV20-1, the J call TRBJ2-7; D remains unclear. This CDR3 is built from 13 residues. V was cut by 3 bases and J by 3 bases, with 12 bases left in between. Germline CDR1 DFQATT, CDR2 SNEGSKA (reference sequence). CDR3 nucleotide sequence: TGCAGTGCTAGTAAGGCTCAATACTACGAGCAGTACTTC. Translated: CSASKAQYYEQYF.

This clonotype showed up many times. The chain combines TRBV28 with TRBJ2-7; 8 bases are a match to TRBD2. The V gene's germline CDR1 is MDHEN and CDR2 SYDVKM. V dropped 6 bases and J dropped 4; count of bases not matched to a gene: 11. This CDR3 comprises 15 residues. CDR3 region: CASSLSSAGEYEQYF. In nucleotides, the CDR3 is TGTGCCAGCAGCCTCTCGTCAGCGGGAGAATACGAGCAGTACTTC.

In its sample, this clonotype was seen a few times. V is TRBV7-6 and J is TRBJ2-5, with 10 bases matching TRBD2. The germline V gene encodes CDR1 SGHVS and CDR2 FNYEAQ. The V and J ends lost 8 bases and 5 bases, in that order; junction bases with no gene match: 14. The CDR3 contains 16 residues. This CDR3 reads CASGLLAGAGGETQYF. The CDR3 bases are TGTGCCAGCGGCCTCCTAGCGGGGGCGGGAGGGGAGACCCAGTACTTC.

The chain employs TRBV5-1 and TRBJ1-1; D is possibly TRBD1 (6 bases). V lost 8 bases and J 4 bases, leaving 15 bases between the germline ends. The CDR3 has 13 amino acids. Germline CDR1 reads SGHRS; CDR2 reads YFSETQ. In DNA form, the CDR3 reads TGCGCCAGGGCGGGGGGCGAGGTCACTGAAGCTTTCTTT. Residues: CARAGGEVTEAFF.

The sample holds many counts of this clonotype. The rearrangement links TRBV10-3 to TRBJ1-2; D not certain. This CDR3 comprises 13 residues. Trimming pared 7 bases from V and 7 bases from J, leaving 16 bases between. Germline V gives CDR1 ENHRY, CDR2 SYGVKD. CDR3 in DNA: TGTGCCATCAACCAGGTAGCCGAGAGTGGCTACACCTTC. Protein product: CAINQVAESGYTF.